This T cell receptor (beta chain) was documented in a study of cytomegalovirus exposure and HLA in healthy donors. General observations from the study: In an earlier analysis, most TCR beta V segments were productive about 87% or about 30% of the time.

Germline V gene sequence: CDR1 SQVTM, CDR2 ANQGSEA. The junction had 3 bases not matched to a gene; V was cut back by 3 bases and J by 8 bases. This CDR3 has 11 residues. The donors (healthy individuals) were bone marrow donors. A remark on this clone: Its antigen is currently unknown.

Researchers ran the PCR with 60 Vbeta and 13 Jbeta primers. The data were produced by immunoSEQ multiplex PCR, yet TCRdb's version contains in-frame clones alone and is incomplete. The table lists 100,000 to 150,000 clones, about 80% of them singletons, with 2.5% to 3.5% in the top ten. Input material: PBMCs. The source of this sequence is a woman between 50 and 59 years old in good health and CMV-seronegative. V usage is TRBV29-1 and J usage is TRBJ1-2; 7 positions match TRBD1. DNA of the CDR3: TGCAGCGTTGACGGACAGGTCGGCTACACCTTC. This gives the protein CSVDGQVGYTF.